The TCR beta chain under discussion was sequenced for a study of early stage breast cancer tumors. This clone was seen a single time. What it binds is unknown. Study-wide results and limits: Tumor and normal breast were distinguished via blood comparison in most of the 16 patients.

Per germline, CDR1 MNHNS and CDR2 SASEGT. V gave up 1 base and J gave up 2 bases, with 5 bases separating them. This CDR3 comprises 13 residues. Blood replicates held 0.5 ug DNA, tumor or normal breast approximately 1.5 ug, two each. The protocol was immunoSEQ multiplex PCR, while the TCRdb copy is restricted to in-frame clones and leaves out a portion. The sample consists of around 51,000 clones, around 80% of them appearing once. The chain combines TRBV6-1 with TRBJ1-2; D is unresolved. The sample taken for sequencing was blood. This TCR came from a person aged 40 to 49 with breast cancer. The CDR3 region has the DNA TGTGCCAGCAGTGAAGGAGGGAACTATGGCTACACCTTC. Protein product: CASSEGGNYGYTF.